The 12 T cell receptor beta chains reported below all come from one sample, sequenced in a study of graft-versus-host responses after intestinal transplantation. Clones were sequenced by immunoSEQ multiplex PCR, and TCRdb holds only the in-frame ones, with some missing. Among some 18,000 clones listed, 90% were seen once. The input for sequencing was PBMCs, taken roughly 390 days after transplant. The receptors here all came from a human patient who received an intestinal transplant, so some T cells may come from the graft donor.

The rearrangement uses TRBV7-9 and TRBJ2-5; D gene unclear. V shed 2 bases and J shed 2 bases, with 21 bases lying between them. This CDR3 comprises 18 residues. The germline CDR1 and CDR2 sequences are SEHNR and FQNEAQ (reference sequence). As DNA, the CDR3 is TGTGCCAGCAGCTTAACCATCCCACGGAGCCCCCCACAAGAGACCCAGTACTTC. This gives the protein CASSLTIPRSPPQETQYF.

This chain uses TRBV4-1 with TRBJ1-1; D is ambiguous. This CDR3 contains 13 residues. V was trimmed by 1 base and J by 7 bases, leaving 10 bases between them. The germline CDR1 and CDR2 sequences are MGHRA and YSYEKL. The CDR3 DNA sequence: TGCGCCAGCAGCCAAGTAGAACCGATTGAAGCTTTCTTT. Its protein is CASSQVEPIEAFF.

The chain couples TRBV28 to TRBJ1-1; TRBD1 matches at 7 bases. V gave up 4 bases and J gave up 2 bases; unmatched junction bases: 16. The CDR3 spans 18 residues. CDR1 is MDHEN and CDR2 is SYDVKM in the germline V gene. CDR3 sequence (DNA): TGTGCCAGCAGTTCCCCCGTTGAGACAGGGCGTTATAACACTGAAGCTTTCTTT. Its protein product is CASSSPVETGRYNTEAFF.

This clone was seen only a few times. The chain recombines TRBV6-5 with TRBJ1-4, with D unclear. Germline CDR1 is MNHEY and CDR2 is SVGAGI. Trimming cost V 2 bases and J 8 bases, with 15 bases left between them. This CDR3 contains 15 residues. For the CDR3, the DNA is TGTGCCAGCAGTTACCCCCTAGGATCGAGGGAAAAACTGTTTTTT. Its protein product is CASSYPLGSREKLFF.

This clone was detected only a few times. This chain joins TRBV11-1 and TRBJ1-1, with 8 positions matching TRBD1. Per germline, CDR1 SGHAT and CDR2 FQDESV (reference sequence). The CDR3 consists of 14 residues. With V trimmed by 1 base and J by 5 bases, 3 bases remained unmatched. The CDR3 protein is CASSLGTGRTEAFF. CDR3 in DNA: TGTGCCAGCAGCTTAGGGACAGGGCGTACTGAAGCTTTCTTT.

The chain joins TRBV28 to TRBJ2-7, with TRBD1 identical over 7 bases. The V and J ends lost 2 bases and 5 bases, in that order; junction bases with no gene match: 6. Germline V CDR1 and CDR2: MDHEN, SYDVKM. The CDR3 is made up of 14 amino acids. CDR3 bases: TGTGCCAGCAGTTTACGTGGGACAGCCAACGAGCAGTACTTC. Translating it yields CASSLRGTANEQYF.

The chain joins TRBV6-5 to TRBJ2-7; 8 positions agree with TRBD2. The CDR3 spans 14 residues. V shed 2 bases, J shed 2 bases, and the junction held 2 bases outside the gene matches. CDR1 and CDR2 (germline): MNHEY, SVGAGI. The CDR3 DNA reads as TGTGCCAGCAGTTACGGTAGCGGGACCTACGAGCAGTACTTC. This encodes CASSYGSGTYEQYF.

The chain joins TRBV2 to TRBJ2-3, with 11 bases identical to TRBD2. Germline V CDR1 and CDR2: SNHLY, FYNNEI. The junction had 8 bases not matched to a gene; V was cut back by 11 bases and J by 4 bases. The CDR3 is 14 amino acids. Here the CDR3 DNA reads TGTGCCGGTACTAGCGGGAGAGTCCCAGATACGCAGTATTTT. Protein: CAGTSGRVPDTQYF.

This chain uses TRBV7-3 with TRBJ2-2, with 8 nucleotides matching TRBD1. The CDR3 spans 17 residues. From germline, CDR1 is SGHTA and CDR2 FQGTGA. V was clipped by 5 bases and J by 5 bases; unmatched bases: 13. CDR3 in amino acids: CASSPHPLGQATGELFF. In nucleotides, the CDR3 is TGTGCCAGCAGCCCCCACCCCTTGGGACAGGCTACCGGGGAGCTGTTTTTT. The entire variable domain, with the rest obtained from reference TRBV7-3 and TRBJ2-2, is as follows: GAGVSQTPSNKVTEKGKYVELRCDPISGHTALYWYRQSLGQGPEFLIYFQGTGAADDSGLPNDRFFAVRPEGSVSTLKIQRTERGDSAVYLCASSPHPLGQATGELFFGEGSRLTVL.

The DNA of the CDR3 is TGCGCCAGCAGCTTAAGCGGCGGGGGGTCCCAAGAGACCCAGTACTTC. Translating it yields CASSLSGGGSQETQYF. This rearrangement joins TRBV5-1 to TRBJ2-5; 8 bases are a match to TRBD2. Per the germline V gene, CDR1 is SGHRS and CDR2 is YFSETQ. CDR3 length: 16 amino acids. The ends lost 2 bases at V and 1 base at J; junction bases unmatched: 7.

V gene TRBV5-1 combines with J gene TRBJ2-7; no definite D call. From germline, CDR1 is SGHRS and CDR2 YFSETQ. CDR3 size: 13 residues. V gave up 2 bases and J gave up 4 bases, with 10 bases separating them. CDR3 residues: CASSLNRAYEQYF. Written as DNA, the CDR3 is TGCGCCAGCAGCTTAAACAGAGCATACGAGCAGTACTTC.

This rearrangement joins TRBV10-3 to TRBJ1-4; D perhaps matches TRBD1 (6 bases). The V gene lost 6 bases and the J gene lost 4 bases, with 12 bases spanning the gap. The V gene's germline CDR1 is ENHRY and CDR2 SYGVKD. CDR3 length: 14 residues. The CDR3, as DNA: TGTGCCATCAGCGAGGACAGACTTAATGAAAAACTGTTTTTT. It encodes CAISEDRLNEKLFF.